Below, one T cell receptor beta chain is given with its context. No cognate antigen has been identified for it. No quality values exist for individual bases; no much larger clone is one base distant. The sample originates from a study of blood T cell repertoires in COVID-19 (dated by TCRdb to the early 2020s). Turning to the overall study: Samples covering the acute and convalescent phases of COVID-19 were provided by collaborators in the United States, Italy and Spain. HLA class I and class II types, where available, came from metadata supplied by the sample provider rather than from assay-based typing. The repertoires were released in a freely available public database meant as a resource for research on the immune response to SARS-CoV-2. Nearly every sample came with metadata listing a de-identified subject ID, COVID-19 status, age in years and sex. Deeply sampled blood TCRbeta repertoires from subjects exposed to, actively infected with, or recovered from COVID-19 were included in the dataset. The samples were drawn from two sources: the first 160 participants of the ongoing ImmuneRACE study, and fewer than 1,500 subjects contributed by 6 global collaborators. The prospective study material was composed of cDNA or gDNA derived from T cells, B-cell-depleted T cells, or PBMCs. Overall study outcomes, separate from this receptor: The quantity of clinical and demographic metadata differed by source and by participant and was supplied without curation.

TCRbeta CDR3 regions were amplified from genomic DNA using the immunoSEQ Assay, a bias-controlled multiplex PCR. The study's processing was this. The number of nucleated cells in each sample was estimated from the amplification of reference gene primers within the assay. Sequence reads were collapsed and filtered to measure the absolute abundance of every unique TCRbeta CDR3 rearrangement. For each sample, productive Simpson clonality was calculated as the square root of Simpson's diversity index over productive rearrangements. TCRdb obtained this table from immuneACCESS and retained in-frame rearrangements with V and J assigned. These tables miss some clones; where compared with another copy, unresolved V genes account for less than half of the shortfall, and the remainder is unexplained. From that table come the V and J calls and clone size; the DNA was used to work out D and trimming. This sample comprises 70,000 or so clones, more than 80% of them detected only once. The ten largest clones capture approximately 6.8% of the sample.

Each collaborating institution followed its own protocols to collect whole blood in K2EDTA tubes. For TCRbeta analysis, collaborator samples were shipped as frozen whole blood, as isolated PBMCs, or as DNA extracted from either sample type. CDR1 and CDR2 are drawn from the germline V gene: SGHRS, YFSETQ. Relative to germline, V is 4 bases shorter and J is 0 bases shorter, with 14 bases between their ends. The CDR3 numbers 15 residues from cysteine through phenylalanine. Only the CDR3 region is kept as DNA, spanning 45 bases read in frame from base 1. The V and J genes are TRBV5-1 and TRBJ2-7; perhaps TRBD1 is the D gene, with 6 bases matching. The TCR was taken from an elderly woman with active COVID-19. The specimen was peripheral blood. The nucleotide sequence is TGCGCCAGCAGCCCCTTCCAGGGGAGCTCCTACGAGCAGTACTTC. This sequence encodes CASSPFQGSSYEQYF.